The sequence of this TCR beta chain was determined in a study of cytomegalovirus exposure and HLA in healthy donors. At the level of the study: One earlier analysis, a look at 200 million or so T cells, found some 110 million unique TCR beta sequences. About 80 million unique TCRs from HLA-typed donors made up an early data release. Overall study findings and caveats: Rarity marked most TCR sequences, yet some public TCRs occurred in many donors.

Both 60 Vbeta primers and 13 Jbeta primers went into the PCR. The assay was immunoSEQ multiplex PCR, and TCRdb's table has in-frame clones only and misses some. The sample consists of over 100,000 clones, about 72% of them appearing once. This clone came up once. Its antigen is currently unknown. The germline CDR1 and CDR2 sequences are MNHEY and SVGAGI. This CDR3 region has 15 residues. Trimming shortened V by 2 bases and J by 0 bases, and 11 bases separated the two germline ends. Sequenced material: PBMCs. This sequence was found in a female donor in good health and CMV-seronegative. V and J are TRBV6-5 and TRBJ2-7, with D possibly TRBD1 on 6 matching bases. The CDR3 DNA reads TGTGCCAGCAGTTACGGGGCAGGGGCCTCCTACGAGCAGTACTTC. Its translation is CASSYGAGASYEQYF.